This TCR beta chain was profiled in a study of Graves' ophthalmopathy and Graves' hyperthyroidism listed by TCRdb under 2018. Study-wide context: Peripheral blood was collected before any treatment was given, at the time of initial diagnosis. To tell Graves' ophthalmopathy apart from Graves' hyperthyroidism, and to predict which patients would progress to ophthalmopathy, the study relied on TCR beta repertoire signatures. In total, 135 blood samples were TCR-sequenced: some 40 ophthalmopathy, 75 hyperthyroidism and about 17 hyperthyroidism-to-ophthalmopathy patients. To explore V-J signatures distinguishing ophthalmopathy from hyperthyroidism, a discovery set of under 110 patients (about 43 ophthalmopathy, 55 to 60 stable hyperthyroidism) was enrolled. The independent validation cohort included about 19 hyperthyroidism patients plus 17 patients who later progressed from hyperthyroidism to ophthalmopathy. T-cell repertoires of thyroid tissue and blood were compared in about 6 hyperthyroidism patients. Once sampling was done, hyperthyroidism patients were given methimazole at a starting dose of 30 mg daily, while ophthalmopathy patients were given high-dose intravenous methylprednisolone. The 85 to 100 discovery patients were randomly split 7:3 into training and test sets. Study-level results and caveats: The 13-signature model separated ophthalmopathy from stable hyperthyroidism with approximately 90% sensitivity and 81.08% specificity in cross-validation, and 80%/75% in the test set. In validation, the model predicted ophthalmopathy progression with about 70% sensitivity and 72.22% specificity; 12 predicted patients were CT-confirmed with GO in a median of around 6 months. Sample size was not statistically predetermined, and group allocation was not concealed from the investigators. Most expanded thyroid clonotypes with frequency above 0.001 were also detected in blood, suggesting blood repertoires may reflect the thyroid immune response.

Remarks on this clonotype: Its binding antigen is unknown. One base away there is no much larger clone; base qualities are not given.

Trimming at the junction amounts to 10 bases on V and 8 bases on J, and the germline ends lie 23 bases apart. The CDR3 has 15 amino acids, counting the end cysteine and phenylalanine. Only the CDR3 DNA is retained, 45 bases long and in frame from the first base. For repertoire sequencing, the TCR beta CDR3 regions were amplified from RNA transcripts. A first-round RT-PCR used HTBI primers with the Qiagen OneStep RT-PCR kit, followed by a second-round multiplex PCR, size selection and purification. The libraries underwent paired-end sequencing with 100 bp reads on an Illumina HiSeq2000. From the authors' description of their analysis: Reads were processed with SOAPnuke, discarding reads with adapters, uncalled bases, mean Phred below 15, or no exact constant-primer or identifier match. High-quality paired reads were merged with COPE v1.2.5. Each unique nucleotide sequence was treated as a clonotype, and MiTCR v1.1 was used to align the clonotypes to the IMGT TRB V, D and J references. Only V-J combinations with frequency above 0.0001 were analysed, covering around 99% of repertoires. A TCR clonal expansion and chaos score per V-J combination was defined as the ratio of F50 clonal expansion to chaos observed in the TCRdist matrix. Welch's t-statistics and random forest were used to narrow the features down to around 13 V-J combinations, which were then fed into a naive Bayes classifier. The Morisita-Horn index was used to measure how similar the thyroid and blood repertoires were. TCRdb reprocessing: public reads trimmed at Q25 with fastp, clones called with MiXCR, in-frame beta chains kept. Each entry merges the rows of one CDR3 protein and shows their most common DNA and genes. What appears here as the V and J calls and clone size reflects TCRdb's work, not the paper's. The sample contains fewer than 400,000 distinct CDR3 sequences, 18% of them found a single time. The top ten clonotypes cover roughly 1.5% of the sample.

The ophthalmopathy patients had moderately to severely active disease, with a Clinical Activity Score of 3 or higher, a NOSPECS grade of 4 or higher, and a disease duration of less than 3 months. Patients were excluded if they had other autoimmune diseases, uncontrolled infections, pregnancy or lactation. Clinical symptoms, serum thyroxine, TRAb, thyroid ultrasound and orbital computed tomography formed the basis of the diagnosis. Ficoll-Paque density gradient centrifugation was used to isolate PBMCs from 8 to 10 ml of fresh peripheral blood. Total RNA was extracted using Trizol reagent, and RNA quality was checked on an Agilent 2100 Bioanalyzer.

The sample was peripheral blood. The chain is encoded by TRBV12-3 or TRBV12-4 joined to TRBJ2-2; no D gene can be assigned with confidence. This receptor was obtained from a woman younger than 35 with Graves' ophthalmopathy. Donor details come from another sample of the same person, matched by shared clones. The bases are TGTGCCAACAGCAACCCGACTGCTGTCACTGGGGAGCTGTTTTTT. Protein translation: CANSNPTAVTGELFF.